Listed below are T cell receptor beta chains from one sample, sequenced in a study of Ad26.COV2.S vaccination and SARS-CoV-2 variants. Here immunoSEQ multiplex PCR was the method, and the copy in TCRdb shows in-frame clones only, minus some. The data contain some 480,000 clones, 87% of them seen just once; the ten biggest clones take up around 13%. The sample here was peripheral blood, taken in a trial of Ad26.COV2.S vaccine versus placebo. These receptor sequences come from a person aged 18 to 59 who received the Ad26.COV2.S COVID-19 vaccine or a placebo. Both conserved end residues are part of each CDR3. Each record gives: V gene, J gene, clone size, D gene, CDR3 length, CDR3 protein, CDR3 DNA. The D gene is left open where the match is weak. Where a row states a size, it is once, few, many or the class of an expanded clone; other rows omit it.

TRBV7-9,TRBJ1-3,NA,NA,14,CASSQGGSKNTIYF,TGTGCCAGCAGTCAAGGGGGTTCGAAAAACACCATATATTTT
TRBV15,TRBJ2-7,NA,NA,19,CATSTRLQGKGGSLYEQYF,TGTGCCACCAGCACCCGACTTCAGGGGAAGGGAGGAAGCCTCTACGAGCAGTACTTC
TRBV27,TRBJ2-1,NA,TRBD2,16,CASSLSRLAGGREQFF,TGTGCCAGCAGTTTATCTCGTCTAGCGGGAGGGCGCGAGCAGTTCTTC
TRBV27,TRBJ1-3,NA,NA,15,CASSQALSSGNTIYF,TGTGCCAGCAGCCAAGCTCTTAGCTCTGGAAACACCATATATTTT
TRBV28,TRBJ2-3,once,NA,18,CASKSYEGGQLSTDTQYF,TGTGCCAGCAAGTCGTATGAGGGGGGACAGCTTTCCACAGATACGCAGTATTTT
TRBV7-2,TRBJ2-1,NA,NA,15,CASNSGSTDGNEQFF,TGTGCCAGCAACTCAGGATCCACTGACGGCAATGAGCAGTTCTTC
TRBV15,TRBJ2-5,NA,NA,15,CATSHLGGVRETQYF,TGTGCCACCAGTCATCTCGGGGGTGTAAGGGAGACCCAGTACTTC
TRBV7-9,TRBJ1-1,NA,NA,12,CASSAGKTEAFF,TGTGCCAGCAGCGCGGGAAAGACTGAAGCTTTCTTT
TRBV29-1,TRBJ2-1,once,NA,15,CSVESGRSSYNEQFF,TGCAGCGTTGAATCGGGCAGGAGCTCGTACAATGAGCAGTTCTTC
TRBV5-1,TRBJ2-4,NA,NA,21,CASSATLPGLPSRRAKNIQYF,TGCGCCAGCAGCGCCACCCTCCCGGGACTCCCGTCCAGGCGCGCCAAAAACATTCAGTACTTC
TRBV5-1,TRBJ1-2,NA,NA,16,CASSFTGRGAGNGYTF,TGCGCCAGCAGCTTTACTGGGAGAGGGGCGGGGAATGGCTACACCTTC
TRBV7-9,TRBJ2-7,NA,TRBD2,15,CASSFLAGPRYEQYF,TGTGCCAGCAGCTTTCTAGCGGGTCCCCGCTACGAGCAGTACTTC
TRBV30,TRBJ2-7,NA,NA,11,CAWGAGREQYF,TGTGCCTGGGGGGCAGGGCGCGAGCAGTACTTC
TRBV7-2,TRBJ1-5,once,NA,14,CASSLFMGNQPQHF,TGTGCCAGCAGCTTGTTCATGGGCAATCAGCCCCAGCATTTT
TRBV29-1,TRBJ1-5,NA,NA,15,CSVAVRGVGELAQHF,TGCAGCGTTGCGGTTCGTGGGGTAGGGGAATTGGCCCAGCATTTT
TRBV7-6,TRBJ2-3,NA,TRBD2,13,CASREAGEDTQYF,TGTGCCAGTCGTGAGGCGGGAGAGGATACGCAGTATTTT
TRBV4-3,TRBJ2-7,NA,NA,14,CASSQSPGSYEQYF,TGCGCCAGCAGCCAATCTCCTGGCTCCTACGAGCAGTACTTC
TRBV6-5,TRBJ2-5,NA,NA,14,CASATTRVGETQYF,TGTGCCAGCGCAACGACCAGGGTTGGAGAGACCCAGTACTTC
TRBV25-1,TRBJ2-1,NA,NA,16,CASSENRDWNYNEQFF,TGTGCCAGCAGTGAGAATCGGGACTGGAACTACAATGAGCAGTTCTTC
TRBV22-1,TRBJ2-7,NA,NA,15,CPGSADRGRGLEQYF,TGTCCTGGGAGCGCGGACCGGGGGCGAGGGCTCGAGCAGTACTTC
TRBV6-1,TRBJ2-7,NA,TRBD1,15,CASSDTLRGLYEQYF,TGTGCCAGCAGTGACACCCTCAGGGGGTTGTACGAGCAGTACTTC
TRBV9,TRBJ2-1,few,NA,16,CASSGRAGRSYNEQFF,TGTGCCAGCAGCGGCCGAGCGGGCCGCTCCTACAATGAGCAGTTCTTC
TRBV6-2/TRBV6-3,TRBJ2-2,NA,TRBD2,16,CASSYVAGDYGGELFF,TGTGCCAGCAGTTACGTAGCGGGAGATTACGGCGGGGAGCTGTTTTTT
TRBV18,TRBJ2-5,NA,NA,13,CASSPPSQETQYF,TGTGCCAGCTCACCACCTTCCCAAGAGACCCAGTACTTC
TRBV18,TRBJ2-7,NA,TRBD1,14,CASSPKTGKYEQYF,TGTGCCAGCTCACCGAAGACAGGGAAATACGAGCAGTACTTC
TRBV5-1,TRBJ2-7,NA,NA,12,CASSTGSYEQYF,TGCGCCAGCAGCACAGGCAGCTACGAGCAGTACTTC
TRBV3-1/TRBV3-2,TRBJ1-5,NA,TRBD1,14,CASSYGTGFQPQHF,TGTGCCAGCAGCTACGGGACAGGTTTCCAGCCCCAGCATTTT
TRBV18,TRBJ2-1,NA,TRBD2,13,CASSSSGGVEQFF,TGTGCCAGCTCATCTTCGGGAGGGGTTGAGCAGTTCTTC
TRBV6-5,TRBJ1-5,few,NA,15,CASSLGGANNQPQHF,TGTGCCAGCAGCCTGGGCGGGGCGAACAATCAGCCCCAGCATTTT
TRBV27,TRBJ2-1,NA,NA,13,CASSPLTVGEQFF,TGTGCCAGCAGTCCCCTGACAGTGGGTGAGCAGTTCTTC
TRBV5-1,TRBJ1-4,NA,NA,15,CASSPGRLYGEKLFF,TGCGCCAGCTCTCCAGGGAGGTTGTACGGTGAAAAACTGTTTTTT
TRBV14,TRBJ2-7,few,NA,14,CASSPRVSWDEQYF,TGTGCCAGCAGCCCCCGGGTCTCGTGGGACGAGCAGTACTTC
TRBV6-5,TRBJ2-1,NA,TRBD1,14,CASTGTASYNEQFF,TGTGCCAGCACCGGGACAGCCTCCTACAATGAGCAGTTCTTC
TRBV11-2,TRBJ2-3,NA,NA,16,CASSPDSPRGTDTQYF,TGTGCCAGCAGCCCGGACTCCCCTAGAGGCACAGATACGCAGTATTTT
TRBV28,TRBJ2-7,NA,TRBD2,15,CASSLWAGGVYEQYF,TGTGCCAGCAGTTTATGGGCGGGAGGCGTGTACGAGCAGTACTTC
TRBV6-5,TRBJ2-1,NA,TRBD1,16,CASSWETGAVYNEQFF,TGTGCCAGCAGTTGGGAGACAGGGGCTGTTTACAATGAGCAGTTCTTC
TRBV15,TRBJ2-7,NA,TRBD2,18,CATSRGIGREGRAYEQYF,TGTGCCACCAGCAGAGGGATTGGGCGGGAGGGCAGAGCCTACGAGCAGTACTTC
TRBV25-1,TRBJ2-1,NA,NA,16,CASSPYGGAIYNEQFF,TGTGCCAGCAGTCCCTATGGAGGGGCGATCTACAATGAGCAGTTCTTC
TRBV6-5,TRBJ1-2,NA,TRBD1,16,CASSLSGTGGHYGYTF,TGTGCCAGCAGTTTGTCCGGGACAGGGGGCCACTATGGCTACACCTTC
TRBV29-1,TRBJ1-2,NA,NA,11,CSGGGVSGYTF,TGCAGCGGAGGGGGGGTTAGTGGCTACACCTTC
TRBV7-9,TRBJ2-5,NA,NA,19,CASSSDSGVGGERRETQYF,TGTGCCAGCAGCTCTGACTCCGGGGTGGGGGGAGAAAGGCGAGAGACCCAGTACTTC
TRBV30,TRBJ2-5,NA,TRBD2,11,CAWGLAETQYF,TGTGCCTGGGGACTAGCGGAGACCCAGTACTTC
TRBV4-1,TRBJ2-1,once,NA,17,CASSQGFSGRPGNEQFF,TGCGCCAGCAGCCAAGGCTTTAGCGGAAGACCGGGGAATGAGCAGTTCTTC
TRBV19,TRBJ2-6,NA,NA,17,CASSTQGRSSGANVLTF,TGTGCCAGTAGTACACAGGGGAGGAGCTCTGGGGCCAACGTCCTGACTTTC
TRBV7-2,TRBJ2-3,NA,NA,16,CASSLVGAGSWDTQYF,TGTGCCAGCAGCTTAGTTGGGGCGGGGTCATGGGATACGCAGTATTTT